This T cell receptor (beta chain) originates from a study of blood T cells in healthy people across ages. Findings and caveats of the study: When one million T cells were used, diversity estimates were thought to be underestimates. In long-lived donors, naive CD4+ cell counts and diversity exceeded those of aged donors. The study found TCR beta diversity correlated strongly with naive T cell percentage.

Primers used in a second PCR of about 7 to 12 cycles were a sample-barcoded 5' primer and a J-beta primer mix. A tag from a template-switch adaptor with 12 random nucleotides marked each cDNA molecule. TCRdb recomputed calls from the 5' RACE reads with MiXCR, one row per CDR3 protein. The data show hundreds of thousands of distinct CDR3 sequences, 49% seen once. The CDR3 totals 14 residues. J was trimmed by 10 bases and V by 0 bases; bases with no gene match: 8. CDR1 SGHRS and CDR2 YFSETQ come from the germline V gene. To note about this clonotype: Its target is unknown.

This sequence joins TRBV5-1 and TRBJ2-3; TRBD1 aligns across 7 bases. Sequencing input: blood. This TCR derives from a woman aged 60 to 75 in good health. CDR3: CASSLERGLVSQYF. CDR3 sequence (DNA): TGCGCCAGCAGCTTGGAGAGGGGGCTGGTATCGCAGTATTTT.